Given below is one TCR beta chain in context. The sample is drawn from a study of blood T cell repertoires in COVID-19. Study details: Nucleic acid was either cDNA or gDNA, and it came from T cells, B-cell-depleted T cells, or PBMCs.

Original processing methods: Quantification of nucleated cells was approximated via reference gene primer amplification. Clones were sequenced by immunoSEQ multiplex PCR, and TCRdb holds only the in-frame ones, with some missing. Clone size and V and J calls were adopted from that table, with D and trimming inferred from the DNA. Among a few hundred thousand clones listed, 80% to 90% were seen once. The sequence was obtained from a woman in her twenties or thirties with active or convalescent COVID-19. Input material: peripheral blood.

The CDR3 DNA follows: TGTGCCAGCAGCTTAGGATACAGGGGCGCTAATGAAAAACTGTTTTTT. The encoded protein is CASSLGYRGANEKLFF. This rearrangement joins TRBV7-2 to TRBJ1-4, with 7 bases lining up with TRBD1. This CDR3 has 16 amino acids. Germline V gives CDR1 SGHTA, CDR2 FQGNSA. With V trimmed by 1 base and J by 3 bases, 5 bases remained unmatched.